A single T cell receptor beta chain is shown here with its context. Cohort allocation depended upon clinical history that participants reported. V dropped 0 bases and J dropped 5 bases, with 17 bases sitting between them. CDR1 and CDR2 (germline): SGHRS, YFSETQ. The CDR3 is 16 amino acids. These data originate in a study of blood T cell repertoires in COVID-19. Study overall: Samples taken during acute and convalescent COVID-19 were collected in the United States, Italy and Spain.

In the authors' methods: Amplified reference gene primers provided the basis for estimating nucleated cell counts. The repertoire was sequenced with immunoSEQ multiplex PCR; TCRdb's copy has only in-frame clones and lacks some. V, J and clone size were drawn from that table, and D and trimming were deduced from the DNA. The table includes fewer than 300,000 clones, more than 70% detected once. The receptor's source is a woman in her forties with acute COVID-19. The V call is TRBV5-1, the J call TRBJ1-2, with D possibly matching TRBD1 (5 bases). The sequenced sample consisted of PBMCs or T cells enriched from blood (not recorded which). CDR3 DNA: TGCGCCAGCAGCTTGGCCGACGGGGGGTCTTTGTATGGCTACACCTTC. As protein: CASSLADGGSLYGYTF.